These 20 T cell receptor beta chains were sequenced from one sample in a study of post-analysis software for immune sequencing data. These receptors have no known antigen. Unique molecular identifiers were carried by the TCR beta cDNA libraries. A single record per CDR3 protein comes from TCRdb applying MiXCR to the PCR reads. This table holds roughly 800,000 distinct CDR3 sequences, about 32% found once. Notes on the study in general: Five TRBV segments, TRBV5-6, TRBV5-1 and TRBV20-1 among them, were found more frequent in patients than controls.

Sequencing was performed on blood. These receptor sequences come from a girl aged 5-17 years with multiple sclerosis.

To note about this clonotype: A junction end diverges from the germline sequence, so it may reflect a read error. This chain uses TRBV7-2 with TRBJ2-4; possibly TRBD1 for D (5 bases). Near its end, the DNA agrees better with TRBJ2-7, so the J call may be wrong. CDR3 length equals 12 residues. The germline V gene encodes CDR1 SGHTA and CDR2 FQGNSA. The CDR3 DNA follows: TGTGCCAACAGCTTATCAGGGTACGAGCAGTACTTC. Its protein is CANSLSGYEQYF.

This clonotype has only a few counts. The chain links TRBV20-1 to TRBJ2-1; TRBD2 agrees at 9 bases. The CDR3 runs 15 residues. CDR1 is DFQATT, CDR2 SNEGSKA, per germline (reference sequence). The junction had 15 bases not matched to a gene; V was cut back by 5 bases and J by 10 bases. The CDR3 nucleotides read TGCAGTGCTGCCGGGACTAGCCGGGGCGTTTTGGAGCAGTTCTTC. It yields the protein CSAAGTSRGVLEQFF.

This clonotype was recorded a few times. The chain is built from TRBV10-3 and TRBJ2-3; 7 bases fit TRBD1. Per the germline V gene, CDR1 is ENHRY and CDR2 is SYGVKD. J was trimmed by 0 bases and V by 4 bases; bases with no gene match: 7. This CDR3 contains 16 residues. CDR3 amino acids: CAISGKGGGSTDTQYF. In nucleotides, the CDR3 is TGTGCCATCAGTGGTAAAGGGGGCGGGAGCACAGATACGCAGTATTTT.

The rearrangement joins TRBV28 to TRBJ2-3; 9 bases match TRBD2. Unmatched junction bases numbered 20, after V lost 6 bases and J lost 4 bases. The CDR3 extends over 19 amino acids. Per germline, CDR1 MDHEN and CDR2 SYDVKM. The chain's CDR3 is CASREGGLAQKISADTQYF. In DNA form, the CDR3 reads TGTGCCAGCAGGGAAGGGGGACTAGCCCAAAAGATTTCCGCAGATACGCAGTATTTT.

This chain connects TRBV12-3 or TRBV12-4 to TRBJ2-7; D not certain. V was pared by 2 bases and J by 6 bases, with 11 bases between. The CDR3 has 13 amino acids. In DNA form, the CDR3 reads TGTGCCAGCAGTTTATTTGGTGCGGTCGAGCAGTACTTC. Protein: CASSLFGAVEQYF.

This clonotype was found a few times. This rearrangement joins TRBV5-1 to TRBJ2-7, with D hard to call. Trimming removed 0 bases from V and 0 bases from J, with 13 bases in between. Germline V gene lookup returns CDR1 SGHRS and CDR2 YFSETQ. This CDR3 contains 16 residues. The CDR3 DNA follows: TGCGCCAGCAGCTTGGAATATGACACCCTCTCCTACGAGCAGTACTTC. This translates into CASSLEYDTLSYEQYF.

This sequence joins TRBV7-9 and TRBJ2-3; no firm D call. CDR1 is SEHNR and CDR2 is FQNEAQ in the germline V gene (reference sequence). Deletions cut 5 bases from V and 6 bases from J, with 12 bases between. The length of the CDR3 is 13 residues. The CDR3 DNA reads TGTGCCAGCAGCCCCGGGTGGTCGGATACGCAGTATTTT. Amino acid sequence: CASSPGWSDTQYF.

The chain couples TRBV6-6 to TRBJ2-5; 10 bases are a match to TRBD2. There are 15 residues in the CDR3. V dropped 4 bases and J dropped 6; count of bases not matched to a gene: 8. Germline V CDR1 and CDR2: MNHNY, SVGAGI (reference sequence). The CDR3 loop reads CASSSYSGGSQTQYF. The CDR3 DNA reads TGTGCCAGCAGTTCTTATAGCGGGGGGAGCCAGACCCAGTACTTC.

This clonotype was picked up one time. Germline is not matched at one junction end, which may reflect a read error. This sequence joins TRBV18 and TRBJ2-7; TRBD1 matches 8 bases. This CDR3 is built from 16 residues. In germline, CDR1 is KGHSH, CDR2 LQKENI. CDR3 nucleotide sequence: TGTACCAGCTCACCACGGAACACGGCAGGGGGCCACGAGCAGTACTTC. Amino acids: CTSSPRNTAGGHEQYF.

The chain links TRBV7-2 to TRBJ2-7; maybe TRBD2 (5 bases). The CDR3 length is 13 residues. Germline loops: CDR1 SGHTA, CDR2 FQGNSA. Deletions cut 7 bases from V and 7 bases from J, with 17 bases between. DNA of the CDR3: TGTGCCAGCACCCCGGGAACAAACCCAGAGCAGTACTTC. Translation: CASTPGTNPEQYF.

This clonotype was observed a handful of times. The V gene is TRBV7-8, the J gene TRBJ2-1; D is unclear. CDR1 is SGHVS, CDR2 FQNEAQ, per germline. Trimming took off 1 base at V and 1 base at J, with 11 bases between the two ends. CDR3 length equals 16 residues. CDR3 region: CASSLVAAWSYNEQFF. The CDR3 coding sequence is TGTGCCAGCAGCTTAGTAGCCGCCTGGTCCTACAATGAGCAGTTCTTC.

The CDR3 DNA reads as TGCGCCAGCAGCTTGGAGGAGGGTACGCAGTATTTT. Its protein product is CASSLEEGTQYF. V is TRBV5-1 and J is TRBJ2-3; possible D gene TRBD2, 6 bases. This CDR3 comprises 12 residues. V was pared by 0 bases and J by 8 bases, with 7 bases between. The germline CDR1 and CDR2 sequences are SGHRS and YFSETQ.

The chain recombines TRBV27 with TRBJ1-6; D call uncertain. V was cut by 7 bases and J by 0 bases, with 4 bases left in between. Germline CDR1 is MNHEY and CDR2 is SMNVEV (reference sequence). The CDR3 is 13 residues long. CDR3 region: CASTTSYNSPLHF. The CDR3, as DNA: TGTGCCAGCACAACCTCCTATAATTCACCCCTCCACTTT.

This clonotype showed up just a few times. The V gene is TRBV20-1, the J gene TRBJ1-1; D may be TRBD1 (6 bases). The V end was cut by 3 bases, the J end by 5 bases, with 25 bases between. Per the germline V gene, CDR1 is DFQATT and CDR2 is SNEGSKA (reference sequence). The CDR3 has 17 amino acids. The chain's CDR3 is CSASLGLGASSGTEAFF. The CDR3 DNA sequence: TGCAGTGCTAGTCTTGGTCTGGGGGCTTCTTCTGGGACTGAAGCTTTCTTT.

V gene TRBV7-2 combines with J gene TRBJ2-3; 8 nucleotides align to TRBD1. This CDR3 comprises 15 residues. Germline CDR1 and CDR2: SGHTA and FQGNSA. The ends lost 5 bases at V and 9 bases at J; junction bases unmatched: 13. CDR3 DNA sequence: TGTGCCAGCAGCCTGGACAGGGTGTCGGTTGGGACGCAGTATTTT. Residues: CASSLDRVSVGTQYF.

V is TRBV28 and J is TRBJ2-2, with 11 positions matching TRBD1. The length of the CDR3 is 17 residues. CDR1 is MDHEN and CDR2 is SYDVKM in the germline V gene. Trimming cost V 5 bases and J 3 bases; bases outside gene matches: 8. The CDR3 DNA follows: TGTGCCAGCAGTCCTCCCGGGACAGGGGGTGACACCGGGGAGCTGTTTTTT. It is translated as CASSPPGTGGDTGELFF.

This sequence joins TRBV20-1 and TRBJ2-1; D may be TRBD2 (5 bases). CDR1 and CDR2 (germline): DFQATT, SNEGSKA (reference sequence). The ends were cut back, 6 bases at V and 10 bases at J, with 22 bases in the middle. The CDR3 consists of 14 residues. The CDR3 bases are TGCAGTGCCCAAAAAGCGAGGGAAGCCAGCGAGCAGTTCTTC. As protein: CSAQKAREASEQFF.

This chain connects TRBV7-8 to TRBJ1-5; D gene ambiguous. V was clipped by 1 base and J by 4 bases, with 5 bases between them. CDR1 is SGHVS and CDR2 is FQNEAQ in the germline V gene. This CDR3 comprises 13 residues. The CDR3 reads CASSLDKNQPQHF. The CDR3 region has the DNA TGTGCCAGCAGCTTAGACAAGAATCAGCCCCAGCATTTT.

The sample holds a few counts of this clonotype. J is TRBJ2-5 and V is TRBV7-2; D is perhaps TRBD2 (5 bases). Germline-derived CDR1 and CDR2 are SGHTA and FQGNSA. The CDR3 is made up of 15 amino acids. Trimming cost V 1 base and J 9 bases, with 18 bases left between them. CDR3 in amino acids: CASSLVALGVDAQYF. CDR3 DNA: TGTGCCAGCAGCTTAGTGGCCTTGGGAGTTGATGCCCAGTACTTC.

This chain links TRBV5-1 with TRBJ2-1, with D perhaps TRBD1 (6 bases). The germline gives CDR1 SGHRS, CDR2 YFSETQ. This CDR3 is 15 amino acids long. Trimming stripped 3 bases from V and 4 bases from J, with 14 bases between. The DNA of the CDR3 is TGCGCCAGCAGCTCAGGGGCGGGTTTATACAATGAGCAGTTCTTC. The encoded protein is CASSSGAGLYNEQFF. The variable domain in full, with the rest retrieved from reference TRBV5-1 and TRBJ2-1, is KAGVTQTPRYLIKTRGQQVTLSCSPISGHRSVSWYQQTPGQGLQFLFEYFSETQRNKGNFPGRFSGRQFSNSRSEMNVSTLELGDSALYLCASSSGAGLYNEQFFGPGTRLTVL.